Following are 17 T cell receptor beta chains from one sample sequenced in a study of T cell responses to AZD1222 COVID-19 vaccine. Here immunoSEQ multiplex PCR was the method, and the copy in TCRdb shows in-frame clones only, minus some. The repertoire includes about 120,000 clones, 85% to 90% of them detected once, and 6.5% to 9% sits in the top ten. The input for sequencing was peripheral blood, taken on day 0 of AZD1222 vaccination. The receptors shown here come from an adult in good health.

J is TRBJ2-3 and V is TRBV27; 7 nucleotides agree with TRBD1. Losses at the gene ends were 6 bases for V and 0 bases for J; bases not matched to a gene: 27. CDR3 size: 22 residues. CDR1 and CDR2 from the germline V gene are MNHEY and SMNVEV (reference sequence). CDR3 region: CASSLEPTGPSPGPRSTDTQYF. CDR3 DNA: TGTGCCAGCAGCCTAGAGCCGACAGGGCCTAGTCCGGGACCTCGAAGCACAGATACGCAGTATTTT.

A few counts support this clone. The chain carries TRBV9 and TRBJ2-7; 7 bases fit TRBD1. V lost 3 bases, J lost 6 bases, and 6 bases stayed unmatched. The CDR3 covers 13 residues. CDR1 is SGDLS and CDR2 is YYNGEE in the germline V gene. CDR3 residues: CASSDNRGREQYF. In DNA form, the CDR3 reads TGTGCCAGCAGCGACAACAGGGGCCGCGAGCAGTACTTC.

About this clone itself: This sample includes further DNA sequences coding for the same CDR3. The V gene is TRBV28, the J gene TRBJ1-2; 7 bases are a match to TRBD1. CDR3 length equals 12 residues. With 4 bases clipped from V and 8 bases from J, the junction kept 4 bases outside the gene matches. Germline V CDR1 and CDR2: MDHEN, SYDVKM. The CDR3 DNA reads as TGTGCCAGCAGTTCCAGGGGGTACGGCTACACCTTC. Encoded protein: CASSSRGYGYTF.

The V call is TRBV9, the J call TRBJ1-2; D is ambiguous. Germline V CDR1 and CDR2: SGDLS, YYNGEE. CDR3 size: 14 residues. V was trimmed by 4 bases and J by 4 bases, leaving 14 bases between them. CDR3 loop: CASSPNYGGYGYTF. CDR3 nucleotides: TGTGCCAGCAGCCCCAATTACGGCGGCTATGGCTACACCTTC. The full variable domain, in which reference TRBV9 and TRBJ1-2 provide the parts outside the CDR3, is DSGVTQTPKHLITATGQRVTLRCSPRSGDLSVYWYQQSLDQGLQFLIQYYNGEERAKGNILERFSAQQFPDLHSELNLSSLELGDSALYFCASSPNYGGYGYTFGSGTRLTVV.

This clone has only one observation. J is TRBJ2-3 and V is TRBV24-1, with TRBD1 matching over 9 bases. Trimming cost V 2 bases and J 4 bases; bases outside gene matches: 9. The germline V gene encodes CDR1 KGHDR and CDR2 SFDVKD. The CDR3 consists of 17 residues. For the CDR3, the DNA is TGTGCCACCAGTGATTCCCGTGACAGGGGGTGGGCAGATACGCAGTATTTT. Its translation is CATSDSRDRGWADTQYF.

Only one count was recorded for this clone. The chain has TRBV15 and TRBJ1-4; TRBD1 is a possible D gene (5 bases). The V and J ends lost 2 bases and 0 bases respectively, with 13 bases between them. Germline lookup yields CDR1 LNHNV and CDR2 YYDKDF (reference sequence). The CDR3 has 17 amino acids. The CDR3 nucleotides read TGTGCCACCAGCAGATCAAGGGACCGAGCAACTAATGAAAAACTGTTTTTT. The encoded protein is CATSRSRDRATNEKLFF.

The genes are TRBV29-1 and TRBJ1-2; D unclear. The CDR3 is made up of 13 amino acids. Germline assignment: CDR1 SQVTM and CDR2 ANQGSEA. Trimming took 7 bases from V and 2 from J, leaving 14 bases between them. CDR3 protein: CSAAAGTNYGYTF. The CDR3 region has the DNA TGCAGCGCCGCGGCCGGAACCAACTATGGCTACACCTTC.

This chain's CDR3 is CASSSVAGGGGNEQFF. CDR3 bases: TGTGCCAGCAGCTCTGTAGCGGGAGGGGGAGGCAATGAGCAGTTCTTC. V usage is TRBV7-3 and J usage is TRBJ2-1, with 11 bases matching TRBD2. Trimming took 4 bases from V and 6 from J; bases not matched to a gene: 8. CDR1 and CDR2 from the germline V gene are SGHTA and FQGTGA. This CDR3 is built from 16 residues.

The chain carries TRBV19 and TRBJ1-2; D is perhaps TRBD1 (6 bases). Trimming left V 5 bases short and J 2 bases short, with 12 bases between. This CDR3 has 14 amino acids. Germline V gives CDR1 LNHDA, CDR2 SQIVND (reference sequence). The CDR3 region is CASSLGHTNYGYTF. The DNA of the CDR3 is TGTGCCAGTAGTTTGGGACACACAAACTATGGCTACACCTTC.

As regards this clone: In the same sample, other DNA sequences code for this CDR3. The gene calls are TRBV29-1 and TRBJ1-6, with unresolved D. This CDR3 has 15 amino acids. Trimming removed 4 bases from V and 8 bases from J, with 18 bases in between. Germline CDR1 is SQVTM and CDR2 is ANQGSEA. CDR3 region: CSVAISPGRDSPLHF. CDR3 DNA: TGCAGCGTTGCGATTTCACCGGGTAGAGATTCACCCCTCCACTTT.

The chain combines TRBV9 with TRBJ2-7, with TRBD2 matching 9 bases. V shed 0 bases and J 2 bases; nucleotides not matched to a gene: 6. Germline CDR1 reads SGDLS; CDR2 reads YYNGEE. This CDR3 region has 16 residues. CDR3: CASSVGGASGAYEQYF. In nucleotides, the CDR3 is TGTGCCAGCAGCGTAGGGGGGGCTAGCGGGGCCTACGAGCAGTACTTC.

The CDR3: CASTVGGEVAYEQYF. DNA for the CDR3: TGTGCCAGCACCGTGGGTGGGGAGGTCGCCTACGAGCAGTACTTC. The V gene is TRBV13, the J gene TRBJ2-7; TRBD2 is a possible D gene (6 bases). The CDR3 covers 15 residues. Germline V gene sequence: CDR1 PRHDT, CDR2 FYEKMQ (reference sequence). Trimming removed 7 bases at V and 2 bases at J, with 18 bases between.

This chain connects TRBV19 to TRBJ2-7; TRBD1 might be the D (5 bases). Germline lookup yields CDR1 LNHDA and CDR2 SQIVND (reference sequence). The ends were cut back, 1 base at V and 1 base at J, with 5 bases in the middle. This CDR3 spans 13 amino acids. The CDR3: CASSIGQSYEQYF. CDR3 nucleotide sequence: TGTGCCAGTAGTATAGGACAGTCCTACGAGCAGTACTTC.

The chain joins TRBV2 to TRBJ1-1, with D hard to call. Deletions cut 7 bases from V and 0 bases from J, with 12 bases between. Germline assignment: CDR1 SNHLY and CDR2 FYNNEI. CDR3 length: 14 residues. CDR3 sequence (DNA): TGTGCCAGCACACGACAAAAAATGAACACTGAAGCTTTCTTT. This translates into CASTRQKMNTEAFF.

This chain connects TRBV29-1 to TRBJ1-4, with D tentatively TRBD1 (5 bases). Germline CDR1 and CDR2: SQVTM and ANQGSEA. This CDR3 has 12 residues. V lost 3 bases and J 6 bases, leaving 8 bases between the germline ends. The CDR3 here is CSVDGGDEKLFF. Here the CDR3 DNA reads TGCAGCGTTGATGGAGGGGATGAAAAACTGTTTTTT.

The CDR3 bases are TGTGCCAGTAGTATCTCCGGGACACCAAACTATGGCTACACCTTC. Translating it yields CASSISGTPNYGYTF. The rearrangement links TRBV19 to TRBJ1-2, with a weak D call TRBD1 (6 bases). The length of the CDR3 is 15 residues. V was shortened by 3 bases and J by 2 bases, with 13 bases between the two germline ends. Germline V gene sequence: CDR1 LNHDA, CDR2 SQIVND (reference sequence). Variable domain in full (rest from reference TRBV19 and TRBJ1-2): DGGITQSPKYLFRKEGQNVTLSCEQNLNHDAMYWYRQDPGQGLRLIYYSQIVNDFQKGDIAEGYSVSREKKESFPLTVTSAQKNPTAFYLCASSISGTPNYGYTFGSGTRLTVV.

The V call is TRBV19, the J call TRBJ1-5; 7 nucleotides agree with TRBD1. Unmatched junction bases numbered 5, after V lost 7 bases and J lost 2 bases. This CDR3 has 14 residues. CDR1 LNHDA and CDR2 SQIVND come from the germline V gene (reference sequence). This chain's CDR3 is CASNRGMRNQPQHF. CDR3 nucleotide sequence: TGTGCCAGTAACAGGGGTATGCGCAATCAGCCCCAGCATTTT.